This TCR beta chain was recovered during a study of resident and recirculating memory T cells in vitiligo. TCRdb's copy holds only in-frame clones and misses some; the assay was immunoSEQ multiplex PCR. Of around 38,000 clones listed, about nine tenths are singletons. To note about this clone: The antigen is not known.

No patient showed confetti depigmentation, a clinical sign of active disease. V was clipped by 4 bases and J by 6 bases, with 20 bases between them. CDR3 length: 16 residues. CDR1 SGHVS and CDR2 FQNEAQ come from the germline V gene. General observations from the study: TCR sequences were not conserved across biopsy sites or patients.

The rearrangement joins TRBV7-8 to TRBJ2-3; D is perhaps TRBD2 (5 bases). The receptor was isolated from a male donor with vitiligo. The sequencing sample was made of blood. In DNA, the CDR3 is TGTGCCAGCAGCTATGATAGCCTAGCTGGGTTTGATACGCAGTATTTT. Its translation is CASSYDSLAGFDTQYF. Based on the CDR3 plus reference TRBV7-8 and TRBJ2-3, the full variable domain is GAGVSQSPRYKVAKRGQDVALRCDPISGHVSLFWYQQALGQGPEFLTYFQNEAQLDKSGLPSDRFFAERPEGSVSTLKIQRTQQEDSAVYLCASSYDSLAGFDTQYFGPGTRLTVL.